This is a list of T cell receptor beta chains from one sample in a study of cytomegalovirus exposure and HLA in healthy donors. Libraries were prepared by immunoSEQ multiplex PCR; TCRdb keeps only in-frame clonotypes and omits some of them. The repertoire holds roughly 97,000 clones, with nearly 80% as singletons. What was sequenced was PBMCs. These receptors originate from a man aged 55 to 70 in good health and CMV-seropositive. CDR3s include the opening cysteine and the closing phenylalanine or tryptophan. D genes are given only for firm matches. Size values are once, few and many counts, or a class for expanded clones, and some rows have none.

V gene,J gene,D gene,clone size,CDR3 protein,CDR3 DNA
TRBV4-2,TRBJ2-3,TRBD2,.,CASSQDQGLAESTDTQYF,TGTGCCAGCAGCCAAGACCAAGGACTAGCGGAAAGCACAGATACGCAGTATTTT
TRBV5-1,TRBJ1-4,.,.,CASSLGETNEKLFF,TGCGCCAGCAGCCTGGGGGAGACTAATGAAAAACTGTTTTTT
TRBV28,TRBJ2-5,.,.,CASSLGLPGLQETQYF,TGTGCCAGCAGTTTAGGGCTCCCAGGACTCCAAGAGACCCAGTACTTC
TRBV27,TRBJ2-7,.,many,CASRTLGVSSYEQYF,TGTGCCAGCAGAACCCTCGGTGTGAGCTCCTACGAGCAGTACTTC
TRBV7-9,TRBJ1-6,.,.,CASSSGLNNSPLHF,TGTGCCAGCAGCTCGGGACTAAATAATTCACCCCTCCACTTT
TRBV19,TRBJ1-4,.,.,CASSPYGTNEKLFF,TGTGCCAGTAGCCCCTACGGGACTAATGAAAAACTGTTTTTT
TRBV30,TRBJ1-1,.,.,CAWSVTHGTEAFF,TGTGCCTGGAGTGTAACGCACGGTACTGAAGCTTTCTTT
TRBV9,TRBJ2-1,.,.,CASSIGGGQREQFF,TGTGCCAGCAGCATAGGGGGAGGTCAGAGGGAGCAGTTCTTC
TRBV7-9,TRBJ1-3,.,.,CASGQPWVDTIYF,TGTGCCAGCGGACAACCTTGGGTGGACACCATATATTTT
TRBV28,TRBJ2-1,TRBD2,.,CASSLPLVVTSGGRGEQFF,TGTGCCAGCAGTTTACCGTTGGTGGTTACTAGCGGGGGGCGGGGTGAGCAGTTCTTC
TRBV7-9,TRBJ2-3,TRBD2,.,CASSLLAGGNTDTQYF,TGTGCCAGCAGCCTCTTAGCGGGGGGGAACACAGATACGCAGTATTTT
TRBV6-5,TRBJ2-7,TRBD1,few,CASTETGNHRQYF,TGTGCCAGCACCGAGACAGGGAATCACAGGCAGTACTTC
TRBV4-1,TRBJ2-2,.,few,CASSQDLNTGELFF,TGCGCCAGCAGCCAAGATCTTAACACCGGGGAGCTGTTTTTT